One and the same sample provided the 18 T cell receptor beta chains below, sequenced in a study of CD8 T cells in ankylosing spondylitis. TCRdb independently ran MiXCR on the 5' RACE reads; one entry per CDR3 protein. This table holds under 300,000 distinct CDR3 sequences, 8% to 11% found once. What was sequenced was blood, either unsorted or a sorted T cell fraction (not recorded which). The receptors shown here come from a male donor with ankylosing spondylitis or in good health (not recorded which).

This clonotype has a count of ten or more. The chain is built from TRBV25-1 and TRBJ2-3; perhaps TRBD2 as D (6 bases). The CDR3 contains 17 residues. V lost 6 bases and J 4 bases, leaving 23 bases between the germline ends. CDR1 and CDR2 (germline): MGHDK, SYGVNS. DNA of the CDR3: TGTGCCAGCAGCAGCCGGGAGCGCAGGGCGGTTGCAGATACGCAGTATTTT. Protein: CASSSRERRAVADTQYF.

This clonotype was found a few times. The gene calls are TRBV29-1 and TRBJ2-7, with 10 bases fitting TRBD1. Trimming took 3 bases from V and 9 from J; bases not matched to a gene: 8. Germline CDR1 and CDR2: SQVTM and ANQGSEA. The CDR3 covers 13 residues. Written as DNA, the CDR3 is TGCAGCGTTGAGAGGACAGGGGGTGGGGGGCAGTACTTC. This encodes CSVERTGGGGQYF.

At least ten counts were recorded for this clonotype. The rearrangement links TRBV24-1 to TRBJ2-3, with a possible D match to TRBD2 (6 bases). The CDR3 is 17 amino acids. V lost 4 bases and J 2 bases, leaving 18 bases between the germline ends. Germline V gene sequence: CDR1 KGHDR, CDR2 SFDVKD. The CDR3 spells CATSEGPGTQHTDTQYF. The CDR3 DNA reads as TGTGCCACCAGTGAAGGTCCCGGGACTCAACACACAGATACGCAGTATTTT.

This clonotype was observed a few times. This chain links TRBV7-9 with TRBJ2-7; D is undetermined. The CDR3 runs to 11 residues. V was cut by 5 bases and J by 3 bases, with 5 bases left in between. Germline assignment: CDR1 SEHNR and CDR2 FQNEAQ (reference sequence). The CDR3 nucleotides are TGTGCCAGCAGCCGGAACTACGAGCAGTACTTC. Protein product: CASSRNYEQYF.

In its sample, this clonotype was seen many times. V gene TRBV12-3 or TRBV12-4 combines with J gene TRBJ1-2, with D unclear. The V end lost 5 bases, the J end lost 7 bases, and 17 bases lay between the germline ends. The CDR3 has 14 amino acids. CDR3 sequence reads: CASSLDGRSSGYTF. The CDR3, as DNA: TGTGCCAGCAGTCTGGACGGACGCTCCAGTGGCTACACCTTC.

The chain uses TRBV20-1 and TRBJ2-7, with D perhaps TRBD1 (6 bases). The germline V gene encodes CDR1 DFQATT and CDR2 SNEGSKA (reference sequence). There are 16 residues in the CDR3. V was shortened by 6 bases and J by 0 bases, with 21 bases between the two germline ends. The CDR3 sequence is CSARGPNREISYEQYF. DNA for the CDR3: TGCAGTGCCCGGGGCCCCAACAGGGAGATCTCCTACGAGCAGTACTTC.

In its sample, this clonotype was seen many times. The chain has TRBV12-3 or TRBV12-4 and TRBJ2-3, with TRBD2 matching 9 bases. J lost 2 bases, V lost 1 base, and 10 bases had no gene match. This CDR3 has 18 amino acids. Here the CDR3 DNA reads TGTGCCAGCAGTTTAGGTGTTAGCGGGGGACGCGACACAGATACGCAGTATTTT. This translates into CASSLGVSGGRDTDTQYF.

At least ten counts were recorded for this clonotype. V and J are TRBV10-3 and TRBJ2-2; D gene unclear. V lost 4 bases to trimming and J lost 0 bases, with 9 bases between them. Germline V gives CDR1 ENHRY, CDR2 SYGVKD. The CDR3 runs to 15 residues. The CDR3 loop is CAISAATANTGELFF. As DNA, the CDR3 is TGTGCCATCAGTGCAGCCACAGCGAACACCGGGGAGCTGTTTTTT.

This clonotype was counted many times. V gene TRBV29-1 combines with J gene TRBJ1-1; D not certain. V was cut by 7 bases and J by 0 bases, with 9 bases left in between. Per germline, CDR1 SQVTM and CDR2 ANQGSEA. The length of the CDR3 is 12 residues. The CDR3 region is CSAKTVNTEAFF. In DNA form, the CDR3 reads TGCAGCGCGAAAACAGTGAACACTGAAGCTTTCTTT. Looking up the rest from reference TRBV29-1 and TRBJ1-1 gives the full variable domain: SAVISQKPSRDICQRGTSLTIQCQVDSQVTMMFWYRQQPGQSLTLIATANQGSEATYESGFVIDKFPISRPNLTFSTLTVSNMSPEDSSIYLCSAKTVNTEAFFGQGTRLTVV.

This clonotype was seen at least ten times. This chain connects TRBV4-1 to TRBJ1-5, with D uncertain. The CDR3 consists of 17 residues. Germline V lookup: CDR1 MGHRA, CDR2 YSYEKL. Trimming removed 4 bases from V and 1 base from J, with 17 bases in between. CDR3 residues: CASSLEGIYGSNQPQHF. The CDR3 nucleotides are TGCGCCAGCAGCCTGGAGGGCATATATGGGAGCAATCAGCCCCAGCATTTT.

This clonotype was seen repeatedly, ten times or more. The rearrangement joins TRBV5-4 to TRBJ2-1; tentatively, D is TRBD1 or TRBD2 (5 bases each). The germline V gene has CDR1 SGHNT and CDR2 YYREEE (reference sequence). The length of the CDR3 is 15 residues. V lost 0 bases, J lost 6 bases, and 13 bases lay in between. The CDR3 DNA follows: TGTGCCAGCAGCTTGGTATATGGGACCCTCAATGAGCAGTTCTTC. Encoded protein: CASSLVYGTLNEQFF.

V gene TRBV3-1 combines with J gene TRBJ2-2, with D perhaps given as TRBD1 or TRBD2 (5 bases each). Germline CDR1 LGHDT, CDR2 YNNKEL (reference sequence). Trimming removed 5 bases from V and 2 bases from J, with 15 bases in between. CDR3 length: 16 amino acids. CDR3 sequence (DNA): TGTGCCAGCAGCTTTGCCGGGACGGTCAACACCGGGGAGCTGTTTTTT. This translates into CASSFAGTVNTGELFF.

Many counts were recorded for this clonotype. V gene TRBV9 combines with J gene TRBJ2-1, with TRBD2 matching over 11 bases. This CDR3 is 19 amino acids long. Germline V gives CDR1 SGDLS, CDR2 YYNGEE. V was pared by 0 bases and J by 7 bases, with 15 bases of the junction left unmatched. The CDR3 bases are TGTGCCAGCAGCGTAGCTTGGTCCCCAACTAGCGGGAGTCGGAATGAGCAGTTCTTC. Translated, it gives CASSVAWSPTSGSRNEQFF.

There are many counts of this clonotype. This chain uses TRBV5-1 with TRBJ2-1; D is ambiguous. The germline CDR1 and CDR2 sequences are SGHRS and YFSETQ. The V gene lost 5 bases and the J gene lost 4 bases, with 4 bases spanning the gap. CDR3 length equals 11 residues. This CDR3 reads CASRLYNEQFF. CDR3 DNA sequence: TGCGCCAGCAGACTTTACAATGAGCAGTTCTTC.

The table lists this clonotype with a few counts. The rearrangement uses TRBV4-1 and TRBJ2-1, with D unresolved. CDR1 MGHRA and CDR2 YSYEKL come from the germline V gene. CDR3 size: 14 residues. The ends were cut back, 4 bases at V and 5 bases at J, with 12 bases in the middle. The CDR3 coding sequence is TGCGCCAGCAGCCTCGGATGGTACGACAATGAGCAGTTCTTC. Translation: CASSLGWYDNEQFF.

As regards this clonotype: One end of the junction is discordant with germline, which a read error may explain. The chain is built from TRBV19 and TRBJ1-1; D is undetermined. This CDR3 spans 16 amino acids. Per germline, CDR1 LNHDA and CDR2 SQIVND (reference sequence). The CDR3 DNA reads TGTGCCACTAGTATAGATAAAAAGGTTGGGTCCACTGAAGCTTTCTTT. Translated: CATSIDKKVGSTEAFF. Full variable domain (rest looked up from reference TRBV19 and TRBJ1-1): DGGITQSPKYLFRKEGQNVTLSCEQNLNHDAMYWYRQDPGQGLRLIYYSQIVNDFQKGDIAEGYSVSREKKESFPLTVTSAQKNPTAFYLCATSIDKKVGSTEAFFGQGTRLTVV.

This clonotype was seen repeatedly, ten times or more. The V gene is TRBV7-2, the J gene TRBJ1-5, with D perhaps TRBD1 (5 bases). Germline V gives CDR1 SGHTA, CDR2 FQGNSA. Deletions cut 6 bases from V and 4 bases from J, with 13 bases between. The CDR3 has 14 amino acids. In nucleotides, the CDR3 is TGTGCCAGCAGTTACTCGGGGGGGAATCAGCCCCAGCATTTT. This encodes CASSYSGGNQPQHF.

The V call is TRBV7-2, the J call TRBJ1-2; 8 nucleotides match TRBD1. V was pared by 2 bases and J by 6 bases, with 8 bases of the junction left unmatched. Looked up from germline, CDR1 is SGHTA and CDR2 is FQGNSA. The CDR3 spans 15 residues. Written as DNA, the CDR3 is TGTGCCAGCAGCTTATCACCAGGACAGGGACATGGCTACACCTTC. Protein product: CASSLSPGQGHGYTF.